This is a list of T cell receptor beta chains from one sample in a study of human T cells and chemical hapten exposure. TCRdb ran MiXCR on the RACE reads and lists one entry per CDR3 protein. The table records 300,000 to 450,000 distinct CDR3 sequences, over 5% of them present only once. The sample in question was whole blood, obtained in connection with sensitization to the hapten diphenylcyclopropenone (DPC). The receptors were gathered from a woman in her late teens or twenties with alopecia areata. Some clones in this sample may be carry-over from other donors' samples. Both conserved end residues are part of each CDR3. Each record gives: clone size, D gene, CDR3 length, J gene, V gene, CDR3 protein, CDR3 DNA. D genes are given only for firm matches. Not every row has a clone size; where given, it reads once, few, many or a size class.

clone_size: few
d_call: TRBD1
cdr3_length: 14
j_call: TRBJ1-5
v_call: TRBV7-6
cdr3_aa: CASSQGGANQPQHF
cdr3_nt: TGTGCCAGCAGCCAGGGGGGGGCGAATCAGCCCCAGCATTTT

clone_size: many
d_call: -
cdr3_length: 13
j_call: TRBJ1-1
v_call: TRBV7-2
cdr3_aa: CASSLGQSREAFF
cdr3_nt: TGTGCCAGCAGCTTGGGACAATCCCGTGAAGCTTTCTTT

clone_size: few
d_call: -
cdr3_length: 14
j_call: TRBJ1-5
v_call: TRBV19
cdr3_aa: CASSHDSLNQPQHF
cdr3_nt: TGTGCCAGTAGTCACGACAGCTTAAATCAGCCCCAGCATTTT

clone_size: -
d_call: TRBD2
cdr3_length: 15
j_call: TRBJ2-5
v_call: TRBV4-2
cdr3_aa: CASSQGTSGVETQYF
cdr3_nt: TGTGCCAGCAGCCAAGGGACTAGCGGGGTTGAGACCCAGTACTTC

clone_size: few
d_call: TRBD2
cdr3_length: 15
j_call: TRBJ2-7
v_call: TRBV27
cdr3_aa: CASSLYDGGAYEQYF
cdr3_nt: TGTGCCAGCAGTTTATATGACGGGGGGGCCTACGAGCAGTACTTC

clone_size: medium-sized
d_call: -
cdr3_length: 15
j_call: TRBJ2-1
v_call: TRBV20-1
cdr3_aa: CSARDPGTLVDEQFF
cdr3_nt: TGCAGTGCTAGAGACCCAGGGACCCTTGTGGATGAGCAGTTCTTC

clone_size: many
d_call: -
cdr3_length: 15
j_call: TRBJ2-7
v_call: TRBV4-2
cdr3_aa: CASSQQGVSSYEQYF
cdr3_nt: TGTGCCAGCAGCCAACAGGGCGTCAGTTCCTACGAGCAGTACTTC

clone_size: few
d_call: TRBD1
cdr3_length: 20
j_call: TRBJ2-7
v_call: TRBV4-3
cdr3_aa: CASSQFPPFRDRDAIYEQYF
cdr3_nt: TGCGCCAGCAGCCAATTCCCCCCCTTCCGGGACAGGGATGCGATCTACGAGCAGTACTTC

clone_size: few
d_call: -
cdr3_length: 13
j_call: TRBJ2-1
v_call: TRBV7-2
cdr3_aa: CASITLALNEQFF
cdr3_nt: TGTGCCAGCATCACCCTAGCCCTTAATGAGCAGTTCTTC

clone_size: many
d_call: TRBD1
cdr3_length: 13
j_call: TRBJ1-5
v_call: TRBV6-2/TRBV6-3
cdr3_aa: CASRWTGGQPQHF
cdr3_nt: TGTGCCAGCAGATGGACAGGGGGTCAGCCCCAGCATTTT

clone_size: many
d_call: -
cdr3_length: 13
j_call: TRBJ1-2
v_call: TRBV12-3/TRBV12-4
cdr3_aa: CASSRQRNYGYTF
cdr3_nt: TGTGCCAGCAGCCGACAGAGAAACTATGGCTACACCTTC

clone_size: many
d_call: -
cdr3_length: 11
j_call: TRBJ2-1
v_call: TRBV20-1
cdr3_aa: CSAYKGYEQFF
cdr3_nt: TGCAGTGCTTATAAGGGGTATGAGCAGTTCTTC

clone_size: few
d_call: -
cdr3_length: 12
j_call: TRBJ2-5
v_call: TRBV29-1
cdr3_aa: CSVTGDEETQYF
cdr3_nt: TGCAGCGTGACAGGAGACGAAGAGACCCAGTACTTC

clone_size: few
d_call: -
cdr3_length: 15
j_call: TRBJ2-3
v_call: TRBV20-1
cdr3_aa: CSADPASGGTDTQYF
cdr3_nt: TGCAGTGCTGACCCCGCAAGCGGCGGCACAGATACGCAGTATTTT

clone_size: -
d_call: -
cdr3_length: 17
j_call: TRBJ2-5
v_call: TRBV4-1
cdr3_aa: CASSQERTGNQQETQYF
cdr3_nt: TGCGCCAGCAGCCAAGAGAGAACGGGTAATCAGCAAGAGACCCAGTACTTC

clone_size: few
d_call: -
cdr3_length: 12
j_call: TRBJ2-1
v_call: TRBV12-5
cdr3_aa: CASGLVGNEQFF
cdr3_nt: TGTGCTAGTGGTTTGGTTGGCAATGAGCAGTTCTTC

clone_size: many
d_call: TRBD1
cdr3_length: 15
j_call: TRBJ1-2
v_call: TRBV20-1
cdr3_aa: CSATLGRGRTLGYTF
cdr3_nt: TGCAGTGCCACCTTGGGCAGGGGGCGAACTCTGGGCTACACCTTC

clone_size: many
d_call: -
cdr3_length: 13
j_call: TRBJ2-7
v_call: TRBV12-3/TRBV12-4
cdr3_aa: CASSLYGGHEQYF
cdr3_nt: TGTGCCAGCAGTCTCTATGGGGGCCACGAGCAGTACTTC

clone_size: -
d_call: TRBD1
cdr3_length: 13
j_call: TRBJ2-7
v_call: TRBV12-3/TRBV12-4
cdr3_aa: CASSPQTGNEQYF
cdr3_nt: TGTGCCAGCAGTCCCCAGACAGGGAACGAGCAGTACTTC

clone_size: many
d_call: -
cdr3_length: 11
j_call: TRBJ2-5
v_call: TRBV29-1
cdr3_aa: CSVEVSGTQYF
cdr3_nt: TGCAGCGTTGAAGTCTCTGGGACCCAGTACTTC

clone_size: -
d_call: -
cdr3_length: 15
j_call: TRBJ2-5
v_call: TRBV6-5
cdr3_aa: CASSPTQGGGETQYF
cdr3_nt: TGTGCCAGCAGTCCCACCCAGGGCGGCGGAGAGACCCAGTACTTC

clone_size: -
d_call: -
cdr3_length: 14
j_call: TRBJ1-4
v_call: TRBV6-1
cdr3_aa: CASSEGGEAGKLFF
cdr3_nt: TGTGCCAGCAGTGAAGGGGGGGAAGCGGGAAAACTGTTTTTT

clone_size: many
d_call: TRBD1
cdr3_length: 15
j_call: TRBJ1-2
v_call: TRBV11-2
cdr3_aa: CASSGTTGANYGYTF
cdr3_nt: TGTGCCAGCAGCGGAACGACAGGGGCTAACTATGGCTACACCTTC

clone_size: many
d_call: TRBD1
cdr3_length: 13
j_call: TRBJ2-3
v_call: TRBV10-3
cdr3_aa: CAGRDSGTDTQYF
cdr3_nt: TGTGCCGGCCGGGACAGTGGGACAGATACGCAGTATTTT

clone_size: many
d_call: TRBD1
cdr3_length: 15
j_call: TRBJ2-7
v_call: TRBV20-1
cdr3_aa: CSASPLDRGQREQYF
cdr3_nt: TGCAGTGCTAGTCCCCTGGACAGGGGGCAAAGGGAGCAGTACTTC

clone_size: few
d_call: -
cdr3_length: 13
j_call: TRBJ2-7
v_call: TRBV14
cdr3_aa: CASSQADSYEQYF
cdr3_nt: TGTGCCAGCAGCCAGGCTGACAGCTACGAGCAGTACTTC

clone_size: -
d_call: TRBD1
cdr3_length: 16
j_call: TRBJ2-3
v_call: TRBV6-5
cdr3_aa: CASRLMPGQITDTQYF
cdr3_nt: TGTGCCAGCAGATTAATGCCGGGACAGATCACAGATACGCAGTATTTT

clone_size: -
d_call: TRBD1
cdr3_length: 15
j_call: TRBJ1-2
v_call: TRBV6-1
cdr3_aa: CASSKDRPPNYGYTF
cdr3_nt: TGTGCCAGCAGCAAGGACAGGCCGCCTAACTATGGCTACACCTTC

clone_size: few
d_call: -
cdr3_length: 16
j_call: TRBJ2-4
v_call: TRBV7-2
cdr3_aa: CASVPGPYLAKNIQYF
cdr3_nt: TGTGCCAGCGTCCCGGGGCCTTACCTAGCCAAAAACATTCAGTACTTC

clone_size: few
d_call: -
cdr3_length: 14
j_call: TRBJ1-1
v_call: TRBV6-5
cdr3_aa: CASSYFLSRAEAFF
cdr3_nt: TGTGCCAGCAGTTACTTTTTGTCGCGCGCTGAAGCTTTCTTT

clone_size: few
d_call: -
cdr3_length: 17
j_call: TRBJ2-7
v_call: TRBV28
cdr3_aa: CASSPLGRGKSSYEQYF
cdr3_nt: TGTGCCAGCAGCCCACTTGGGAGGGGGAAAAGCTCCTACGAGCAGTACTTC

clone_size: -
d_call: -
cdr3_length: 17
j_call: TRBJ2-4
v_call: TRBV3-1
cdr3_aa: CASSQELGGIAKNIQYF
cdr3_nt: TGTGCCAGCAGCCAAGAATTAGGGGGAATAGCCAAAAACATTCAGTACTTC

clone_size: many
d_call: -
cdr3_length: 21
j_call: TRBJ2-7
v_call: TRBV6-1
cdr3_aa: CASTPGRRRGLSRNNTYEQYF
cdr3_nt: TGTGCCAGCACCCCTGGTAGGAGGAGAGGGCTTTCCCGAAACAACACCTACGAGCAGTACTTC

clone_size: many
d_call: -
cdr3_length: 14
j_call: TRBJ2-3
v_call: TRBV5-4
cdr3_aa: CASSPSQATDTQYF
cdr3_nt: TGTGCCAGCAGCCCCTCACAAGCCACAGATACGCAGTATTTT

clone_size: -
d_call: TRBD1
cdr3_length: 18
j_call: TRBJ1-5
v_call: TRBV12-3/TRBV12-4
cdr3_aa: CASSPSRDRGRSNQPQHF
cdr3_nt: TGTGCCAGCAGTCCAAGCCGGGACAGGGGGCGATCCAATCAGCCCCAGCATTTT

clone_size: -
d_call: -
cdr3_length: 17
j_call: TRBJ2-2
v_call: TRBV7-8
cdr3_aa: CASSFLGGAGNTGELFF
cdr3_nt: TGTGCCAGCAGCTTCCTAGGGGGGGCCGGGAACACCGGGGAGCTGTTTTTT

clone_size: -
d_call: -
cdr3_length: 13
j_call: TRBJ2-7
v_call: TRBV28
cdr3_aa: CASSPVDQNEQYF
cdr3_nt: TGTGCCAGCAGTCCTGTGGATCAGAACGAGCAGTACTTC

clone_size: many
d_call: TRBD1
cdr3_length: 17
j_call: TRBJ1-6
v_call: TRBV6-5
cdr3_aa: CASSYSTGQGYNSPLHF
cdr3_nt: TGTGCCAGCAGTTACTCGACGGGACAGGGTTATAATTCACCCCTCCACTTT

clone_size: -
d_call: -
cdr3_length: 17
j_call: TRBJ2-3
v_call: TRBV6-5
cdr3_aa: CASSYLYAGKVADTQYF
cdr3_nt: TGTGCCAGCAGTTACCTCTATGCGGGGAAAGTAGCAGATACGCAGTATTTT

clone_size: -
d_call: -
cdr3_length: 17
j_call: TRBJ1-1
v_call: TRBV4-1
cdr3_aa: CASSQDGKGGGDTEAFF
cdr3_nt: TGCGCCAGCAGCCAAGATGGAAAGGGAGGTGGAGACACTGAAGCTTTCTTT

clone_size: many
d_call: -
cdr3_length: 11
j_call: TRBJ2-1
v_call: TRBV29-1
cdr3_aa: CSVERGSEQFF
cdr3_nt: TGCAGCGTTGAGAGGGGGTCTGAGCAGTTCTTC

clone_size: many
d_call: -
cdr3_length: 16
j_call: TRBJ2-1
v_call: TRBV7-6
cdr3_aa: CASSLRQVSSYNEQFF
cdr3_nt: TGTGCCAGCAGCTTACGGCAGGTTAGCTCCTACAATGAGCAGTTCTTC

clone_size: many
d_call: -
cdr3_length: 14
j_call: TRBJ1-1
v_call: TRBV3-1
cdr3_aa: CASSQDTRNTEAFF
cdr3_nt: TGTGCCAGCAGCCAAGATACTCGGAACACTGAAGCTTTCTTT

clone_size: many
d_call: -
cdr3_length: 17
j_call: TRBJ2-1
v_call: TRBV12-3/TRBV12-4
cdr3_aa: CASSPPTSESSYNEQFF
cdr3_nt: TGTGCCAGCAGCCCACCCACGAGCGAGAGCTCCTACAATGAGCAGTTCTTC

clone_size: many
d_call: -
cdr3_length: 14
j_call: TRBJ2-7
v_call: TRBV4-3
cdr3_aa: CASSFGRASYEQYF
cdr3_nt: TGCGCCAGCAGCTTCGGACGGGCCTCCTACGAGCAGTACTTC

clone_size: -
d_call: -
cdr3_length: 17
j_call: TRBJ2-1
v_call: TRBV7-8
cdr3_aa: CASSQSTILGSYNEQFF
cdr3_nt: TGTGCCAGCAGCCAATCTACAATTTTGGGCTCCTACAATGAGCAGTTCTTC

clone_size: many
d_call: TRBD1
cdr3_length: 16
j_call: TRBJ2-3
v_call: TRBV28
cdr3_aa: CASSFRDRIPTDTQYF
cdr3_nt: TGTGCCAGCAGTTTCAGGGACAGAATTCCTACAGATACGCAGTATTTT

clone_size: many
d_call: TRBD2
cdr3_length: 14
j_call: TRBJ2-5
v_call: TRBV19
cdr3_aa: CASSIAGSGVTQYF
cdr3_nt: TGTGCCAGTAGTATAGCTGGTAGCGGGGTCACCCAGTACTTC

clone_size: many
d_call: -
cdr3_length: 14
j_call: TRBJ1-4
v_call: TRBV20-1
cdr3_aa: CSAREAAANEKLFF
cdr3_nt: TGCAGTGCTAGAGAGGCGGCAGCTAATGAAAAACTGTTTTTT

clone_size: many
d_call: -
cdr3_length: 15
j_call: TRBJ2-5
v_call: TRBV20-1
cdr3_aa: CSARGIGRGKETQYF
cdr3_nt: TGCAGTGCTAGAGGAATAGGGAGGGGGAAAGAGACCCAGTACTTC

clone_size: few
d_call: -
cdr3_length: 16
j_call: TRBJ2-1
v_call: TRBV18
cdr3_aa: CASSRFAGLSYNEQFF
cdr3_nt: TGTGCCAGCTCACGCTTCGCGGGGCTGTCCTACAATGAGCAGTTCTTC

clone_size: -
d_call: -
cdr3_length: 14
j_call: TRBJ2-3
v_call: TRBV13
cdr3_aa: CASSLGDPRDTQYF
cdr3_nt: TGTGCCAGCAGCTTAGGAGACCCCAGGGATACGCAGTATTTT

clone_size: -
d_call: -
cdr3_length: 11
j_call: TRBJ1-1
v_call: TRBV2
cdr3_aa: CASRYTGGAFF
cdr3_nt: TGTGCCAGCAGGTACACAGGAGGGGCTTTCTTT

clone_size: few
d_call: TRBD2
cdr3_length: 16
j_call: TRBJ2-3
v_call: TRBV29-1
cdr3_aa: CSVERRVSGGADTQYF
cdr3_nt: TGCAGCGTTGAAAGAAGGGTTAGCGGGGGGGCAGATACGCAGTATTTT

clone_size: many
d_call: -
cdr3_length: 13
j_call: TRBJ1-5
v_call: TRBV7-2
cdr3_aa: CASSPTGIRPQHF
cdr3_nt: TGTGCCAGCAGCCCAACAGGGATTCGGCCCCAGCATTTT

clone_size: few
d_call: -
cdr3_length: 12
j_call: TRBJ2-1
v_call: TRBV7-9
cdr3_aa: CASSYRDFLQFF
cdr3_nt: TGTGCCAGCAGCTACCGGGACTTCTTACAGTTCTTC

clone_size: few
d_call: TRBD1
cdr3_length: 13
j_call: TRBJ1-1
v_call: TRBV29-1
cdr3_aa: CSVEEGQAPVAFF
cdr3_nt: TGCAGCGTTGAAGAGGGACAGGCCCCGGTAGCTTTCTTT

clone_size: -
d_call: -
cdr3_length: 13
j_call: TRBJ2-1
v_call: TRBV3-1
cdr3_aa: CASSGTGYDEQFF
cdr3_nt: TGTGCCAGCTCCGGGACGGGCTACGATGAGCAGTTCTTC

clone_size: few
d_call: -
cdr3_length: 15
j_call: TRBJ1-1
v_call: TRBV14
cdr3_aa: CASSQGVVLDTEAFF
cdr3_nt: TGTGCCAGCAGCCAGGGAGTCGTGTTGGACACTGAAGCTTTCTTT